These 29 T cell receptor beta chains share one sample of origin, sequenced in a study of blood T cell repertoires in COVID-19. Sequencing was performed with immunoSEQ multiplex PCR; in TCRdb, only in-frame clones are kept and a portion is missing. The sample holds roughly 280,000 clones, approximately 90% seen once. What was sequenced was PBMCs or T cells enriched from blood (not recorded which). The receptor set was obtained from a woman aged 18-29 years who had recovered from COVID-19.

The chain recombines TRBV7-9 with TRBJ1-2; D is possibly TRBD1 (6 bases). CDR3 length: 13 amino acids. CDR1 is SEHNR, CDR2 FQNEAQ, per germline (reference sequence). The ends were cut back, 2 bases at V and 6 bases at J, with 10 bases in the middle. The CDR3 region has the DNA TGTGCCAGCAGCTTATCAGGGGTTAATGGCTACACCTTC. It encodes CASSLSGVNGYTF.

The rearrangement uses TRBV5-6 and TRBJ1-2; tentatively, D is TRBD1 (5 bases). This CDR3 is 13 amino acids long. Germline V gives CDR1 SGHDT, CDR2 YYEEEE. V was cut by 5 bases and J by 5 bases, with 13 bases left in between. The CDR3 here is CASSLEGTYGYTF. The CDR3 DNA reads TGTGCCAGCAGTCTGGAGGGGACGTATGGCTACACCTTC.

The chain carries TRBV12-3 or TRBV12-4 and TRBJ1-1, with D possibly being TRBD1 (5 bases). The CDR3 has 13 residues. Trimming stripped 7 bases from V and 11 bases from J, with 20 bases between. CDR3 in DNA: TGTGCCAGCAAGGACGGGGGAACACTGAATGCTTTCTTT. It encodes CASKDGGTLNAFF.

The genes are TRBV27 and TRBJ1-1; D remains ambiguous. Germline V gives CDR1 MNHEY, CDR2 SMNVEV (reference sequence). The CDR3 has 15 amino acids. Trimming took off 2 bases at V and 8 bases at J, with 18 bases between the two ends. This CDR3 reads CASSLLPAGSREAFF. As DNA, the CDR3 is TGTGCCAGCAGTTTACTCCCTGCGGGCAGCCGAGAAGCTTTCTTT.

This chain uses TRBV19 with TRBJ1-6; the match to TRBD1 covers 8 bases. The junction had 8 bases not matched to a gene; V was cut back by 7 bases and J by 6 bases. The germline V gene has CDR1 LNHDA and CDR2 SQIVND (reference sequence). The CDR3 totals 15 residues. The CDR3 protein is CASTDPQGANSPLHF. As DNA, the CDR3 is TGTGCCAGTACAGACCCCCAGGGGGCTAATTCACCCCTCCACTTT.

The genes are TRBV10-2 and TRBJ2-5, with TRBD2 matching 7 bases. The CDR3 has 16 residues. V shed 7 bases and J 1 base; nucleotides not matched to a gene: 12. CDR1 is WSHSY and CDR2 is SAAADI in the germline V gene. The CDR3 spells CASTSGLVAGQETQYF. The CDR3 DNA sequence: TGCGCCAGCACGTCCGGACTAGTAGCGGGCCAAGAGACCCAGTACTTC.

The chain has TRBV5-5 and TRBJ2-2; no reliable D call. The germline V and J ends were trimmed by 6 bases and 0 bases, with 6 bases remaining between them. The germline V gene encodes CDR1 SGHKS and CDR2 YYEKEE (reference sequence). The CDR3 extends over 13 amino acids. CDR3 sequence (DNA): TGTGCCAGCAAACCTACGAACACCGGGGAGCTGTTTTTT. It translates to CASKPTNTGELFF.

The rearrangement joins TRBV6-6 to TRBJ1-2; TRBD1 agrees at 8 bases. V shed 2 bases, J shed 6 bases, and the junction held 5 bases outside the gene matches. The V gene's germline CDR1 is MNHNY and CDR2 SVGAGI (reference sequence). The length of the CDR3 is 14 residues. CDR3 loop: CASSYRDRGHGYTF. In DNA, the CDR3 is TGTGCCAGCAGTTACCGCGACAGGGGTCATGGCTACACCTTC.

J is TRBJ2-5 and V is TRBV19, with a weak D call TRBD2 (7 bases). V was trimmed by 8 bases and J by 2 bases, leaving 27 bases between them. Germline V CDR1 and CDR2: LNHDA, SQIVND (reference sequence). This CDR3 comprises 18 residues. The DNA of the CDR3 is TGTGCCAGTTCGACTCAATTCCCCGGGGGGCTACCTCAAGAGACCCAGTACTTC. Its protein product is CASSTQFPGGLPQETQYF.

The gene calls are TRBV4-2 and TRBJ1-5, with D possibly matching TRBD1 (5 bases). The CDR3 runs to 14 residues. The V gene lost 4 bases and the J gene lost 3 bases, with 10 bases spanning the gap. Germline lookup yields CDR1 LGHNA and CDR2 YNFKEQ. CDR3 protein: CASSRDRINQPQHF. The CDR3 coding sequence is TGTGCCAGCAGCCGCGACAGAATCAATCAGCCCCAGCATTTT.

The genes are TRBV19 and TRBJ1-5, with 9 nucleotides matching TRBD1. Losses at the gene ends were 6 bases for V and 6 bases for J; bases not matched to a gene: 9. The CDR3 runs 15 residues. CDR1 and CDR2 from the germline V gene are LNHDA and SQIVND (reference sequence). The CDR3 bases are TGTGCCAGTAGCCTGGGGACAGGGAAATCTCAGCCCCAGCATTTT. It translates to CASSLGTGKSQPQHF.

This chain links TRBV5-6 with TRBJ2-2; the D gene is possibly TRBD1 (5 bases). The CDR3 is made up of 16 amino acids. CDR1 and CDR2 (germline): SGHDT, YYEEEE. Trimming cost V 4 bases and J 3 bases, with 16 bases left between them. In nucleotides, the CDR3 is TGTGCCAGCAGCAGAAAGCCAGGGCTAGACACCGGGGAGCTGTTTTTT. Its translation: CASSRKPGLDTGELFF.

The rearrangement links TRBV5-1 to TRBJ2-1; TRBD1 matches 7 bases. Germline loops: CDR1 SGHRS, CDR2 YFSETQ. V lost 0 bases to trimming and J lost 7 bases; unmatched junction nucleotides: 1. The length of the CDR3 is 13 residues. CDR3 amino acids: CASSLEGANEQFF. Here the CDR3 DNA reads TGCGCCAGCAGCTTGGAGGGGGCAAATGAGCAGTTCTTC.

Concerning this clone itself: This same CDR3 is encoded by further DNA sequences in the sample. The chain recombines TRBV27 with TRBJ1-1; no firm D call. CDR1 and CDR2 (germline): MNHEY, SMNVEV (reference sequence). V was shortened by 2 bases and J by 2 bases, with 6 bases between the two germline ends. The CDR3 covers 13 residues. The CDR3 DNA follows: TGTGCCAGCAGTTTAGGAGGCAACACTGAAGCTTTCTTT. Amino acids: CASSLGGNTEAFF.

This sequence joins TRBV20-1 and TRBJ1-2; TRBD1 might be the D (5 bases). Per germline, CDR1 DFQATT and CDR2 SNEGSKA (reference sequence). The CDR3 consists of 14 residues. V dropped 3 bases and J dropped 2 bases, with 13 bases sitting between them. The CDR3 bases are TGCAGTGCTAGTGCCAGGGACTTCAACTATGGCTACACCTTC. Translating it yields CSASARDFNYGYTF.

Note on this clone: The junction departs from germline at one end; a sequencing error may be responsible. The chain employs TRBV5-4 and TRBJ1-6, with D perhaps TRBD1 (6 bases). Germline CDR1 reads SGHNT; CDR2 reads YYREEE (reference sequence). There are 13 residues in the CDR3. CDR3 sequence (DNA): TGTGCCAGCAGTGACATTGGGGGCGTTGGAATGTCATTT. This encodes CASSDIGGVGMSF.

The gene calls are TRBV28 and TRBJ1-2; tentatively, D is TRBD1 (6 bases). Germline V CDR1 and CDR2: MDHEN, SYDVKM. Trimming removed 6 bases from V and 5 bases from J, with 13 bases in between. The CDR3 is 13 amino acids. CDR3 sequence reads: CASSEPRGYGYTF. CDR3 nucleotide sequence: TGTGCCAGCAGCGAGCCCAGGGGATATGGCTACACCTTC.

The chain combines TRBV3-1 (or the pseudogene TRBV3-2) with TRBJ2-7, with 9 bases aligning to TRBD2. This CDR3 is built from 17 residues. J gave up 5 bases and V 4 bases, and 15 bases lay outside the gene matches. Germline assignment: CDR1 LGHDT and CDR2 YNNKEL (reference sequence). The CDR3: CASSRTPGLAGGHEQYF. The CDR3 nucleotides are TGTGCCAGCAGCCGGACCCCGGGACTAGCTGGGGGTCACGAGCAGTACTTC.

The DNA of the CDR3 is TGTGCCAGCAGTGAAGCGCGGGGGGATGGCTACACCTTC. Its protein product is CASSEARGDGYTF. The rearrangement uses TRBV2 and TRBJ1-2, with a possible D match to TRBD1 (5 bases). Trimming cost V 0 bases and J 6 bases, with 8 bases left between them. This CDR3 spans 13 amino acids. The germline CDR1 and CDR2 sequences are SNHLY and FYNNEI.

This clone is a singleton in its sample. This chain links TRBV3-1 (or the pseudogene TRBV3-2) with TRBJ1-4; D is perhaps TRBD1 (5 bases). V gave up 0 bases and J gave up 11 bases, with 7 bases separating them. This CDR3 region has 12 residues. CDR1 is LGHDT, CDR2 YNNKEL, per germline (reference sequence). The CDR3 here is CASSQEGRKLFF. DNA of the CDR3: TGTGCCAGCAGCCAAGAGGGGCGGAAACTGTTTTTT.

This clone was observed once. The J gene is TRBJ2-1, the V gene TRBV7-2; D is uncertain. The germline V gene has CDR1 SGHTA and CDR2 FQGNSA. Trimming removed 0 bases from V and 6 bases from J, with 3 bases in between. This CDR3 spans 12 amino acids. In nucleotides, the CDR3 is TGTGCCAGCAGCTTAGCGGCCAATGAGCAGTTCTTC. This translates into CASSLAANEQFF.

This chain links TRBV15 with TRBJ1-2, with 8 positions matching TRBD1. The CDR3 covers 16 residues. Trimming at V came to 0 bases and at J to 5 bases, leaving 8 bases not matched to a gene. Germline V gene data show CDR1 as LNHNV and CDR2 as YYDKDF (reference sequence). The CDR3 coding sequence is TGTGCCACCAGCAGAGATCTACGTCGACAGGGGTATGGCTACACCTTC. Its translation: CATSRDLRRQGYGYTF.

The chain recombines TRBV18 with TRBJ1-2, with 12 bases fitting TRBD1. V shed 5 bases and J 4 bases; nucleotides not matched to a gene: 8. Per germline, CDR1 KGHSH and CDR2 LQKENI. The CDR3 is made up of 16 amino acids. CDR3 residues: CASSVGTGGDGYGYTF. DNA for the CDR3: TGTGCCAGCTCAGTCGGGACAGGGGGCGATGGCTATGGCTACACCTTC.

This chain joins TRBV5-1 and TRBJ1-4; 9 bases align to TRBD1. The CDR3 has 17 residues. Per germline, CDR1 SGHRS and CDR2 YFSETQ. The V gene end was trimmed by 3 bases and the J gene end by 4 bases; junction bases not matched to a gene: 10. The CDR3 DNA reads as TGCGCCAGCAGCTCTATATCCGGGACAGGGCTTAATGAAAAACTGTTTTTT. This encodes CASSSISGTGLNEKLFF.

This rearrangement joins TRBV5-1 to TRBJ2-1, with 13 nucleotides matching TRBD2. CDR1 SGHRS and CDR2 YFSETQ come from the germline V gene. J lost 1 base, V lost 0 bases, and 1 base had no gene match. CDR3 length equals 17 residues. The CDR3 DNA sequence: TGCGCCAGCAGCTTGGGGGGACTAGCGGGATCCTACAATGAGCAGTTCTTC. Amino acid sequence: CASSLGGLAGSYNEQFF. The complete variable domain, with remaining parts taken from reference TRBV5-1 and TRBJ2-1, reads KAGVTQTPRYLIKTRGQQVTLSCSPISGHRSVSWYQQTPGQGLQFLFEYFSETQRNKGNFPGRFSGRQFSNSRSEMNVSTLELGDSALYLCASSLGGLAGSYNEQFFGPGTRLTVL.

This clone was seen a handful of times. This chain joins TRBV25-1 and TRBJ1-6, with TRBD1 matching over 7 bases. The germline V gene has CDR1 MGHDK and CDR2 SYGVNS. The CDR3 loop spans 17 amino acids. V trimming: 1 base; J trimming: 5 bases; junction bases outside the gene matches: 8. The CDR3 region has the DNA TGTGCCAGCAGTGAATTCTTCGGGACAGAGAATAATTCACCCCTCCACTTT. Translating it yields CASSEFFGTENNSPLHF.

This chain connects TRBV7-9 to TRBJ2-5, with TRBD2 as a possible D gene (6 bases). The V gene's germline CDR1 is SEHNR and CDR2 FQNEAQ (reference sequence). V was trimmed by 1 base and J by 1 base, leaving 10 bases between them. This CDR3 region has 15 residues. CDR3 DNA sequence: TGTGCCAGCAGCTTAGTGGAGGGCTTCCAAGAGACCCAGTACTTC. Translation: CASSLVEGFQETQYF.

The rearrangement links TRBV28 to TRBJ1-3; TRBD1 might be the D (5 bases). Germline V gene lookup returns CDR1 MDHEN and CDR2 SYDVKM. The germline V and J ends were trimmed by 5 bases and 0 bases, with 14 bases remaining between them. The CDR3 is made up of 16 amino acids. CDR3: CASSGPTESSGNTIYF. Here the CDR3 DNA reads TGTGCCAGCAGTGGCCCGACAGAGAGCTCTGGAAACACCATATATTTT.

The chain joins TRBV6-2 or TRBV6-3 to TRBJ2-5, with D possibly matching TRBD2 (7 bases). This CDR3 has 14 residues. Per the germline V gene, CDR1 is MNHEY and CDR2 is SVGEGT. The ends were cut back, 4 bases at V and 5 bases at J, with 14 bases in the middle. The CDR3 spells CASSWGGLRETQYF. CDR3 sequence (DNA): TGTGCCAGCAGTTGGGGGGGCCTAAGGGAGACCCAGTACTTC.